This is a list of T cell receptor beta chains from one sample in a study of shared clonotypes between healthy human individuals. Profiling relied on immunoSEQ multiplex PCR, and the TCRdb table lists in-frame clones only, not all of them. The sample lists 2 million to 2.5 million clones; 90% to 97% were seen once. The material sequenced was naive CD4+ T cells sorted from blood. The receptors originated from a man aged 18 to 29 in good health. The CDR3 runs from the conserved cysteine through the conserved F or W. D genes are given only for firm matches. The listing skips clone size in some rows; elsewhere it reads once, few, many or a size class.

abundance	v_gene	j_gene	d_gene	CDR3aa	CDR3nt
once	TRBV28	TRBJ2-5	NA	CASSPGDNTETQYF	TGTGCCAGCAGTCCAGGGGACAACACCGAGACCCAGTACTTC
NA	TRBV6-6	TRBJ2-3	NA	CASSPFGAASTDTQYF	TGTGCCAGCAGCCCGTTCGGAGCGGCTAGCACAGATACGCAGTATTTT
NA	TRBV18	TRBJ1-1	NA	CASSPGAQRNTEAFF	TGTGCCAGCTCACCAGGGGCTCAGAGAAACACTGAAGCTTTCTTT
NA	TRBV7-2	TRBJ1-6	NA	CASSFGSRDNSPLHF	TGTGCCAGCAGCTTTGGTAGCAGAGATAATTCACCCCTCCACTTT
once	TRBV7-9	TRBJ1-4	TRBD1	CASSTGDSPNEKLFF	TGTGCCAGCAGCACCGGGGACAGTCCTAATGAAAAACTGTTTTTT
few	TRBV20-1	TRBJ1-1	NA	CSAAGTLEVF	TGCAGTGCGGCCGGGACATTAGAGGTCTTT
NA	TRBV14	TRBJ1-2	NA	CASSQDRILGYTF	TGTGCCAGCAGCCAAGATCGGATCCTTGGCTACACCTTC
NA	TRBV7-9	TRBJ2-5	TRBD1	CASSLGTGGKETQYF	TGTGCCAGCAGCTTAGGGACAGGGGGAAAAGAGACCCAGTACTTC
NA	TRBV6-5	TRBJ1-1	NA	CASSYQLSRATEAFF	TGTGCCAGCAGCTACCAGTTGAGCAGGGCGACTGAAGCTTTCTTT
NA	TRBV5-1	TRBJ1-6	NA	CASSNTGEGIHPLHF	TGCGCCAGCAGCAACACGGGAGAAGGCATTCACCCCCTCCACTTT
NA	TRBV30	TRBJ2-1	NA	CAWREGASYNEQFF	TGTGCCTGGAGGGAGGGCGCGTCCTACAATGAGCAGTTCTTC
NA	TRBV2	TRBJ1-2	TRBD1	CASSEMGTAAF	TGTGCCAGCAGTGAAATGGGGACAGCCGCCTTC
NA	TRBV6-5	TRBJ2-1	NA	CASSWGAEQFF	TGTGCCAGCAGTTGGGGGGCCGAGCAGTTCTTC
once	TRBV5-1	TRBJ1-6	NA	CASSLAVEYNSPLHF	TGCGCCAGCAGCTTGGCCGTGGAGTATAATTCACCCCTCCACTTT
NA	TRBV5-1	TRBJ1-4	NA	CASSLGAEAREKLFF	TGCGCCAGCAGCTTGGGAGCAGAGGCTCGGGAAAAACTGTTTTTT
NA	TRBV10-3	TRBJ1-1	NA	CAISGGMNTEAFF	TGTGCCATCAGCGGGGGAATGAACACTGAAGCTTTCTTT
NA	TRBV28	TRBJ2-7	TRBD1	CASKQGAKYEQYF	TGTGCCAGCAAACAGGGGGCAAAGTACGAGCAGTACTTC
NA	TRBV19	TRBJ2-3	TRBD2	CASSPVVGLADTQYF	TGTGCCAGTAGTCCCGTGGTCGGACTAGCAGATACGCAGTATTTT
NA	TRBV6-1	TRBJ1-1	NA	CASSWGDTEAFF	TGTGCCAGCAGCTGGGGGGACACTGAAGCTTTCTTT
NA	TRBV6-6	TRBJ2-1	NA	CASSSARDNEQFF	TGTGCCAGCAGTTCCGCCCGGGACAATGAGCAGTTCTTC
NA	TRBV9	TRBJ1-1	TRBD1	CASSPGGSWSEMTGAFF	TGTGCCAGCAGCCCAGGGGGTAGTTGGTCGGAGATGACGGGAGCTTTCTTT
NA	TRBV27	TRBJ1-5	TRBD1	CASSSRTGMRNFDYSNQPQHF	TGTGCCAGCAGTTCCCGGACAGGGATGAGAAATTTTGACTATAGCAATCAGCCCCAGCATTTT
NA	TRBV18	TRBJ1-1	NA	CASSPRQGFGGNTEAFF	TGTGCCAGCTCACCACGCCAGGGGTTCGGGGGAAACACTGAAGCTTTCTTT
NA	TRBV5-1	TRBJ2-1	NA	CASSLGPQGFSSYNEQFF	TGCGCCAGCAGCCTTGGACCGCAGGGATTTAGCTCCTACAATGAGCAGTTCTTC
NA	TRBV12-5	TRBJ2-7	NA	CASGLAPGGQKKYEQYF	TGTGCTAGTGGTTTGGCCCCGGGTGGACAGAAGAAATACGAGCAGTACTTC
NA	TRBV14	TRBJ2-2	TRBD1	CASSRQGASGELFF	TGTGCCAGCAGCCGGCAGGGGGCTTCCGGGGAGCTGTTTTTT
NA	TRBV19	TRBJ2-7	NA	CASRRQASYEQYF	TGTGCCAGTAGGAGACAGGCGTCCTACGAGCAGTACTTC
NA	TRBV7-3	TRBJ2-3	TRBD2	CASSLTKGSSGGSTDTQYF	TGTGCCAGCAGCTTAACGAAGGGGTCTAGCGGGGGAAGCACAGATACGCAGTATTTT
NA	TRBV4-2	TRBJ1-1	NA	CASSQQTGQNTEAFF	TGTGCCAGCAGCCAACAGACGGGACAGAACACTGAAGCTTTCTTT
NA	TRBV6-6	TRBJ1-2	TRBD1	CASIEKGAVGGYTF	TGTGCCAGCATCGAAAAGGGGGCGGTAGGTGGCTACACCTTC
NA	TRBV27	TRBJ1-2	NA	CASSLSSDYGYTF	TGTGCCAGCAGTTTATCGTCAGACTATGGCTACACCTTC
NA	TRBV11-2	TRBJ2-5	NA	CASSRQRLGTGETQYF	TGTGCCAGCAGCCGGCAAAGGCTTGGGACGGGAGAGACCCAGTACTTC
NA	TRBV30	TRBJ1-2	NA	CAWSVGTAAGYTF	TGTGCCTGGAGTGTAGGGACCGCGGCTGGCTACACCTTC
NA	TRBV19	TRBJ2-7	TRBD2	CASSPASGGRYEQYF	TGTGCCAGTAGTCCCGCTAGCGGGGGCCGTTACGAGCAGTACTTC
NA	TRBV7-2	TRBJ2-7	TRBD2	CASSLVGLAKAYEQYF	TGTGCCAGCAGCTTAGTTGGACTAGCGAAGGCCTACGAGCAGTACTTC
NA	TRBV28	TRBJ1-1	NA	CASSERRNTEAFF	TGTGCCAGCAGCGAAAGACGGAACACTGAAGCTTTCTTT
NA	TRBV5-1	TRBJ1-4	NA	CASSFSSPNEKLFF	TGCGCCAGCAGCTTCAGCAGTCCTAATGAAAAACTGTTTTTT
NA	TRBV7-9	TRBJ1-3	NA	CASSRPPGNTIYF	TGTGCCAGCAGCCGACCCCCGGGAAACACCATATATTTT
NA	TRBV14	TRBJ2-1	NA	CASSSRGLVASSYNEQFF	TGTGCCAGCAGCTCTCGGGGGCTAGTCGCGAGCTCCTACAATGAGCAGTTCTTC
NA	TRBV7-7	TRBJ2-5	TRBD2	CASSWGRGLEEETQYF	TGTGCTAGCAGCTGGGGGAGGGGACTAGAAGAAGAGACCCAGTACTTC
NA	TRBV28	TRBJ2-2	TRBD1	CASRPWTGSDTGELFF	TGTGCCAGCAGGCCGTGGACAGGCTCTGACACCGGGGAGCTGTTTTTT
once	TRBV30	TRBJ2-5	NA	CAWSAGLWETQYF	TGTGCCTGGAGTGCGGGTTTATGGGAGACCCAGTACTTC
NA	TRBV7-9	TRBJ1-4	NA	CASAIREKLFF	TGTGCCAGTGCGATCCGGGAAAAACTGTTTTTT
NA	TRBV29-1	TRBJ2-3	NA	CSFFSRASASTDTQYF	TGCAGCTTCTTTAGTAGGGCCTCGGCTAGCACAGATACGCAGTATTTT
once	TRBV25-1	TRBJ1-6	NA	CASSAGKSPLHF	TGTGCCAGCAGTGCGGGGAAGTCACCCCTCCACTTT
NA	TRBV7-9	TRBJ2-5	TRBD2	CASSSRGSSGGQETQYF	TGTGCCAGCAGCTCGAGGGGTTCTAGCGGTGGCCAAGAGACCCAGTACTTC
NA	TRBV5-1	TRBJ1-2	TRBD1	CASSSGQGGGYTF	TGCGCCAGCAGTAGTGGACAGGGTGGAGGCTACACCTTC
NA	TRBV7-2	TRBJ2-7	TRBD2	CASSSLAGSSYEQYF	TGTGCCAGCAGCTCCCTAGCGGGAAGCTCCTACGAGCAGTACTTC
NA	TRBV28	TRBJ2-4	NA	CASSLREKRKNIQYF	TGTGCCAGCAGTTTGAGGGAGAAGCGTAAAAACATTCAGTACTTC
NA	TRBV11-3	TRBJ2-1	NA	CASSLDRGNEQFF	TGTGCCAGCAGCTTAGATCGAGGCAATGAGCAGTTCTTC
NA	TRBV5-1	TRBJ1-1	NA	CASSLAGADGAEAFF	TGCGCCAGCAGCTTGGCAGGGGCGGATGGCGCTGAAGCTTTCTTT
NA	TRBV2	TRBJ2-7	NA	CASSSPGLDTYEQYF	TGTGCCAGCAGTTCACCGGGACTTGACACCTACGAGCAGTACTTC
NA	TRBV5-4	TRBJ2-5	TRBD2	CASRPTSGGAQETQYF	TGTGCCAGCAGACCCACTAGCGGGGGGGCCCAGGAGACCCAGTACTTC
once	TRBV5-4	TRBJ1-4	NA	CASSLGTVPNEKLFF	TGTGCCAGCAGCTTAGGGACTGTTCCTAATGAAAAACTGTTTTTT
NA	TRBV7-2	TRBJ2-3	NA	CASSNKGPTTDTQYF	TGTGCCAGCAGCAACAAGGGGCCTACCACAGATACGCAGTATTTT
NA	TRBV6-5	TRBJ1-1	NA	CASSYSAGVHTEAFF	TGTGCCAGCAGTTACTCGGCAGGGGTCCACACTGAAGCTTTCTTT
NA	TRBV7-2	TRBJ1-6	NA	CASSHDGESSYNSPLHF	TGTGCCAGCAGTCACGACGGAGAGAGCTCCTATAATTCACCCCTCCACTTT
NA	TRBV10-1	TRBJ2-7	NA	CASRTTDSQAGGPVYEQYF	TGCGCCAGCAGGACCACGGATTCTCAAGCAGGAGGGCCTGTCTACGAGCAGTACTTC
NA	TRBV10-2	TRBJ2-7	TRBD1	CASSAGTGKSEQYF	TGCGCCAGCAGCGCCGGGACAGGGAAGAGCGAGCAGTACTTC